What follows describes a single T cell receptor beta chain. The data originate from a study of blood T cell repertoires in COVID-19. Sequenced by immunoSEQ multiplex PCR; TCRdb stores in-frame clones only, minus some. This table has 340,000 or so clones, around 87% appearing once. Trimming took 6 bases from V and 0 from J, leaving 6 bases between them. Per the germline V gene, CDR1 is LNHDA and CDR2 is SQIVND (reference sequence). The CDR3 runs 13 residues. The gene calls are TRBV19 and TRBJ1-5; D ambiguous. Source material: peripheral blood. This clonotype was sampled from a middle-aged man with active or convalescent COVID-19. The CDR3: CASSPLSNQPQHF. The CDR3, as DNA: TGTGCCAGTAGCCCACTTAGCAATCAGCCCCAGCATTTT.